This T cell receptor (beta chain) was documented in a study of shared clonotypes between healthy human individuals (TCRdb year 2020). Regarding the research as a whole: The cohort comprised a couple of women and a few men aged 18 to 49 years. Per donor, three plates each were used for CD4 naive and CD4 memory, two for CD8 naive, and one for CD8 memory. The study deeply sequenced blood TCR repertoires of roughly five healthy adults to estimate repertoire size and the extent of clonotype sharing between individuals. To increase sequencing depth and limit assay-specific biases, TCR repertoire library preparation and sequencing were carried out by different laboratories using diverse techniques. Each donor's leukapheresis produced roughly between roughly 0.94 and 9.5 billion PBMCs. Overall study results and their limits: Rarefaction of sorted-subset datasets indicated incomplete sequencing despite the large sequencing depth. Compared with non-shared clonotypes, clonotypes shared by all four sorted-subset donors had higher generation probabilities. Because the study included a small number of donors, the genetic and exposure-history diversity represented was limited. Sampling was limited to blood, and TCR repertoires in tissue likely differ from TCR repertoires in blood. Based on pairwise subsampling, the degree of clonotype sharing among donors was expected to be affected by sequencing depth. Naive subsets generally had larger estimated clonotype richness than memory subsets. When four donors were compared, the shared fraction of clonotypes was 5% to 6.5% for naive CD4, around 4% for naive CD8, 2% to 2.5% for memory CD4, and about 0.36% for memory CD8.

For the CD8 naive samples, CD45RO-negative cells were positively selected for CCR7, yielding a CD45RA+CCR7+ population from which TemRA cells were excluded. Donors were healthy HIV-negative adults with no recently reported acute infections or vaccinations. Every donor was a Caucasian adult living in Nashville, Tennessee, USA. After blood collection by leukapheresis, PBMCs were isolated using Ficoll-Histopaque density gradient centrifugation and then cryopreserved in the vapor phase of liquid nitrogen. Purity and quantity of every magnetically sorted T cell population were checked by analytical flow cytometry. Genomic DNA was isolated from each sorted fraction and quantified by UV absorbance on a Nanodrop 2000c. Using the deep immunoSEQ assay, multiplex PCR amplified TCR CDR3 regions from genomic DNA. Extracted genomic DNA from each cell subset was distributed evenly across all wells of several immunoSEQ 96-well plates, and each plate was treated as a replicate. For sorted subsets, 150 to 250 ng genomic DNA, equal to approximately 30,000 T cell genomes, was loaded into each replicate PCR. Purified libraries were measured with a Qubit 3.0 fluorometer, size-checked on a Bioanalyzer 2100, and measured again with the KAPA Library Quantification kit. Every immunoSEQ 96-well plate was sequenced on a dedicated single-read 150-cycle Illumina NextSeq 550 flow cell. As for the authors' bioinformatics: Because the immunoSEQ output held only junctional sequences and lacked quality scores, the filtering could not match the filtering applied to full-length reads. Sequences were annotated with PyIR, a Python wrapper for IgBLAST v1.9, and V/J genes and CDR3 were assigned using IMGT germline references. Reads were filtered out if the reads had weak V/J assignments (E-value above 1e-6), no CDR3, stop codons, out-of-frame junctions, or ambiguous translated residues. A V3J clonotype was defined by an identical inferred V gene, J gene, and CDR3 amino acid sequence. To compute the percentage overlap between repertoires, the number of shared unique clonotypes was divided by the size of the smaller repertoire. Three approaches were used to assess repertoire richness: RTK rarefaction, the Chao1 estimator, and Recon v2.1 estimates of unobserved clonotypes. Generation probabilities were computed with OLGA for all TCRbeta clonotypes obtained by the gDNA method from a few donors. TCRdb took over this immuneACCESS table, retaining in-frame rearrangements with V and J assigned. Such tables are incomplete; in checked studies, under half of the missing clones stem from an unresolved V gene, and the remainder is unexplained. V and J calls plus clone size are reproduced from that table; the DNA served to infer D and trimming. The sample table shows 650,000 to 800,000 clones, and about 91% are seen once. The ten largest clonotypes hold 24% of the sample.

The V end loses 5 bases and the J end loses 4 bases, and a stretch of 14 bases separates them. The CDR3, cysteine through phenylalanine, is 15 amino acids long. Of all the DNA, just the CDR3 is kept, 45 bases in frame from base 1. Looking up the germline V gene yields CDR1 MGHDK and CDR2 SYGVNS. This clone came up once. Its antigen is currently not known. Per-base qualities were not stored, and no clone one base away is much larger. This sequence was found in a man aged 30 to 39 in good health. The V gene is TRBV25-1 and the J gene is TRBJ1-4; there is no confident call for the D gene. The sequencing input was naive CD8+ T cells sorted from blood. The sample's cell subset or site, from its label and the paper: CD45RA+CCR7+. The CDR3 reads CASSRTWGSNEKLFF. The nucleotide sequence is given as TGTGCCAGCAGTAGAACCTGGGGAAGTAATGAAAAACTGTTTTTT.